These 31 T cell receptor beta chains were all obtained from the same sample, sequenced in a study of monozygotic twins with cystic fibrosis (dated by TCRdb to the early 2020s). Library preparation employed the immunoSEQ multiplex PCR assay. Entries here come from immuneACCESS through TCRdb and include only in-frame sequences with V and J called. Some clones fail to appear in such tables; in the studies checked, an unresolved V gene covers under half of the shortfall, and the cause of the remainder is unknown. The sample table contains approximately 15,000 clones; only one count was recorded for over 80% of them. Approximately 9.1% of the sample rests with the top ten. The specimen sequenced was blood. Receptors originate from a girl aged 2-10 years with cystic fibrosis.

This chain joins TRBV11-2 and TRBJ2-7; D not resolved. The V end was cut by 7 bases, the J end by 2 bases, with 15 bases between. Germline CDR1 is SGHAT and CDR2 is FQNNGV. This CDR3 is 14 amino acids long. The CDR3 coding sequence is TGTGCCAGCACCCAAGGGCTCACTGCCTACGAGCAGTACTTC. Encoded protein: CASTQGLTAYEQYF.

The chain employs TRBV5-6 and TRBJ2-1; 9 nucleotides align to TRBD2. The CDR3 loop spans 16 amino acids. V shed 0 bases, J shed 8 bases, and the junction held 9 bases outside the gene matches. Germline V gene sequence: CDR1 SGHDT, CDR2 YYEEEE. This chain's CDR3 is CASSLALAGSTDEQFF. CDR3 bases: TGTGCCAGCAGCTTGGCCCTAGCGGGGAGTACGGATGAGCAGTTCTTC.

V gene TRBV7-2 combines with J gene TRBJ2-2; D gene uncertain. Germline values: CDR1 SGHTA, CDR2 FQGNSA. Trimming took 3 bases from V and 6 from J, leaving 8 bases between them. The length of the CDR3 is 13 residues. DNA for the CDR3: TGTGCCAGCAGCTTGAACTGGGCCGGGGAGCTGTTTTTT. This encodes CASSLNWAGELFF.

The rearrangement uses TRBV9 and TRBJ2-3; D is uncertain. There are 14 residues in the CDR3. From germline, CDR1 is SGDLS and CDR2 YYNGEE. V was shortened by 0 bases and J by 2 bases, with 7 bases between the two germline ends. The CDR3 sequence is CASSVVGSTDTQYF. DNA for the CDR3: TGTGCCAGCAGCGTAGTTGGGTCCACAGATACGCAGTATTTT.

The chain links TRBV29-1 to TRBJ2-1, with D perhaps TRBD2 (6 bases). Germline V gives CDR1 SQVTM, CDR2 ANQGSEA. The CDR3 sequence is 17 residues long. V was cut by 3 bases and J by 4 bases, with 22 bases left in between. The CDR3 bases are TGCAGCGTTGAGAGGGGAGCCGGGACTTCAGGTTACAATGAGCAGTTCTTC. Its translation is CSVERGAGTSGYNEQFF.

The V gene is TRBV19, the J gene TRBJ2-7; D is perhaps TRBD2 (6 bases). The CDR3 totals 14 residues. CDR1 and CDR2 from the germline V gene are LNHDA and SQIVND (reference sequence). The V end lost 1 base, the J end lost 5 bases, and 12 bases lay between the germline ends. CDR3 nucleotide sequence: TGTGCCAGTAGTATAGGAACTAGCTACGACGAGCAGTACTTC. Its protein product is CASSIGTSYDEQYF. Supplemented by reference TRBV19 and TRBJ2-7, the full variable domain reads DGGITQSPKYLFRKEGQNVTLSCEQNLNHDAMYWYRQDPGQGLRLIYYSQIVNDFQKGDIAEGYSVSREKKESFPLTVTSAQKNPTAFYLCASSIGTSYDEQYFGPGTRLTVT.

This chain joins TRBV30 and TRBJ2-3, with no clear D. Deletions cut 2 bases from V and 2 bases from J, with 5 bases between. CDR3 length: 12 residues. Germline V CDR1 and CDR2: GTSNPN, SVGIG (reference sequence). CDR3 sequence: CAWSPVTDTQYF. The DNA for the CDR3 is TGTGCCTGGAGTCCAGTCACAGATACGCAGTATTTT.

This chain joins TRBV10-3 and TRBJ1-1; 7 bases agree with TRBD1. The germline CDR1 and CDR2 sequences are ENHRY and SYGVKD. The length of the CDR3 is 15 residues. V gave up 10 bases and J gave up 3 bases; unmatched junction bases: 14. CDR3 bases: TGTGCCACCAAAAGACAGGGCGGGGAGGACACTGAAGCTTTCTTT. Amino acids: CATKRQGGEDTEAFF.

The rearrangement uses TRBV7-9 and TRBJ1-1; D is unclear. Trimming shortened V by 4 bases and J by 0 bases, and 12 bases separated the two germline ends. Germline values: CDR1 SEHNR, CDR2 FQNEAQ (reference sequence). This CDR3 is 15 amino acids long. The CDR3 sequence is CASSSGEGMNTEAFF. The CDR3 region has the DNA TGTGCCAGCAGCTCCGGGGAGGGCATGAACACTGAAGCTTTCTTT.

The genes are TRBV20-1 and TRBJ2-1, with 9 bases aligning to TRBD1. Germline CDR1 reads DFQATT; CDR2 reads SNEGSKA (reference sequence). The CDR3 has 10 residues. V was clipped by 4 bases and J by 12 bases; unmatched bases: 1. The CDR3 spells CSAKDRGQFF. CDR3 bases: TGCAGTGCTAAGGACAGGGGGCAGTTCTTC.

The chain uses TRBV7-2 and TRBJ2-7; D unclear. Germline V gene sequence: CDR1 SGHTA, CDR2 FQGNSA. The CDR3 has 14 amino acids. Deletions cut 2 bases from V and 6 bases from J, with 14 bases between. The CDR3 is CASSLITASPEQYF. CDR3 nucleotides: TGTGCCAGCAGCTTAATAACAGCGAGTCCCGAGCAGTACTTC.

V and J are TRBV10-3 and TRBJ2-7; the match to TRBD2 covers 8 bases. The germline V gene has CDR1 ENHRY and CDR2 SYGVKD. With 0 bases clipped from V and 4 bases from J, the junction kept 11 bases outside the gene matches. The CDR3 is 17 residues long. The CDR3 region has the DNA TGTGCCATCAGTGAGTCCTCTGCCAGCGGGAGTTTATACGAGCAGTACTTC. This translates into CAISESSASGSLYEQYF.

This chain connects TRBV10-3 to TRBJ2-7; no clear D gene. Per germline, CDR1 ENHRY and CDR2 SYGVKD. V shed 5 bases and J shed 0 bases, with 8 bases lying between them. The CDR3 length is 13 residues. CDR3 residues: CAISRPGSYEQYF. CDR3 nucleotide sequence: TGTGCCATCAGTAGACCGGGCTCCTACGAGCAGTACTTC.

V gene TRBV27 combines with J gene TRBJ2-4; no clear D. The CDR3 is 13 residues long. With 2 bases removed from V and 1 base from J, the gap between germline ends came to 3 bases. Germline-derived CDR1 and CDR2 are MNHEY and SMNVEV (reference sequence). The CDR3 loop reads CASSLMAKNIQYF. In DNA, the CDR3 is TGTGCCAGCAGTTTAATGGCCAAAAACATTCAGTACTTC.

This chain uses TRBV6-1 with TRBJ1-3, with D unclear. Trimming removed 2 bases from V and 0 bases from J, with 11 bases in between. CDR1 MNHNS and CDR2 SASEGT come from the germline V gene. The CDR3 contains 16 residues. CDR3 coding DNA: TGTGCCAGCAGTGAATTTGTACACAGCTCTGGAAACACCATATATTTT. Translation: CASSEFVHSSGNTIYF.

The chain couples TRBV7-9 to TRBJ2-7; TRBD2 matches at 9 bases. The trim removed 3 bases at V and 5 bases at J, leaving 5 bases unmatched. Germline lookup yields CDR1 SEHNR and CDR2 FQNEAQ (reference sequence). The CDR3 has 14 residues. The CDR3 loop reads CASSLPREGNEQYF. Here the CDR3 DNA reads TGTGCCAGCAGCTTGCCGCGGGAGGGTAACGAGCAGTACTTC.

In the case of this clone: The sample contains more than one DNA sequence encoding this CDR3. The chain links TRBV28 to TRBJ1-5, with D maybe TRBD1 (6 bases). The germline V gene encodes CDR1 MDHEN and CDR2 SYDVKM. This CDR3 has 13 residues. V was cut by 2 bases and J by 5 bases, with 7 bases left in between. The CDR3 reads CASSLRGDQPQHF. CDR3 DNA sequence: TGTGCCAGCAGTTTAAGGGGGGATCAGCCCCAGCATTTT.

The chain couples TRBV19 to TRBJ2-7, with 8 bases identical to TRBD1. With V trimmed by 1 base and J by 3 bases, 11 bases remained unmatched. Germline V gene lookup returns CDR1 LNHDA and CDR2 SQIVND (reference sequence). CDR3 size: 17 residues. The CDR3, as DNA: TGTGCCAGTAGTATAGCCCAGGGGGCCGTAGCCCTCTACGAGCAGTACTTC. Translated: CASSIAQGAVALYEQYF.

The rearrangement joins TRBV14 to TRBJ1-1; TRBD1 matches 7 bases. Trimming cost V 5 bases and J 4 bases; bases outside gene matches: 13. The CDR3 consists of 16 residues. Germline V gene sequence: CDR1 SGHDN, CDR2 FVKESK. CDR3 coding DNA: TGTGCCAGCAGCGAAACAGGGGTGGTTACCGGCACTGAAGCTTTCTTT. This translates into CASSETGVVTGTEAFF. Variable domain in full (rest from reference TRBV14 and TRBJ1-1): EAGVTQFPSHSVIEKGQTVTLRCDPISGHDNLYWYRRVMGKEIKFLLHFVKESKQDESGMPNNRFLAERTGGTYSTLKVQPAELEDSGVYFCASSETGVVTGTEAFFGQGTRLTVV.

Only a few counts were recorded for this clone. The chain couples TRBV27 to TRBJ2-7, with D tentatively TRBD2 (5 bases). CDR3 length equals 15 residues. V lost 5 bases and J 6 bases, leaving 20 bases between the germline ends. The germline V gene has CDR1 MNHEY and CDR2 SMNVEV (reference sequence). CDR3 DNA sequence: TGTGCCAGCAGTGGAGCGGCTGGAGCCCCGCGCGAGCAGTACTTC. Translation gives CASSGAAGAPREQYF.

J is TRBJ1-1 and V is TRBV5-4, with D possibly matching TRBD1 (5 bases). Trimming pared 4 bases from V and 3 bases from J, leaving 19 bases between. This CDR3 spans 16 amino acids. Germline lookup yields CDR1 SGHNT and CDR2 YYREEE (reference sequence). CDR3 coding DNA: TGTGCCAGCAGCCCAACCTCGTGGGGGAGGGACACTGAAGCTTTCTTT. As protein: CASSPTSWGRDTEAFF. Based on the CDR3 plus reference TRBV5-4 and TRBJ1-1, the full variable domain is ETGVTQSPTHLIKTRGQQVTLRCSSQSGHNTVSWYQQALGQGPQFIFQYYREEENGRGNFPPRFSGLQFPNYSSELNVNALELDDSALYLCASSPTSWGRDTEAFFGQGTRLTVV.

The J gene is TRBJ2-7, the V gene TRBV30; D unclear. This CDR3 spans 11 amino acids. Germline assignment: CDR1 GTSNPN and CDR2 SVGIG (reference sequence). The V end was cut by 2 bases, the J end by 7 bases, with 9 bases between. The CDR3 protein is CAWSPNVEQYF. Here the CDR3 DNA reads TGTGCCTGGAGTCCCAACGTGGAGCAGTACTTC. Using reference TRBV30 and TRBJ2-7 for the parts outside the CDR3, the full variable domain is SQTIHQWPATLVQPVGSPLSLECTVEGTSNPNLYWYRQAAGRGLQLLFYSVGIGQISSEVPQNLSASRPQDRQFILSSKKLLLSDSGFYLCAWSPNVEQYFGPGTRLTVT.

This chain uses TRBV28 with TRBJ2-7; D is uncertain. Germline V lookup: CDR1 MDHEN, CDR2 SYDVKM. The CDR3 is 13 residues long. V shed 3 bases and J shed 9 bases, with 15 bases lying between them. The CDR3 protein is CASSFRAGSWQYF. CDR3 DNA: TGTGCCAGCAGTTTTCGGGCAGGATCTTGGCAGTACTTC.

In this sample, this clone turned up a few times. The chain recombines TRBV7-9 with TRBJ2-1, with 7 positions matching TRBD2. Germline V gene sequence: CDR1 SEHNR, CDR2 FQNEAQ (reference sequence). Trimming took 0 bases from V and 9 from J; bases not matched to a gene: 8. The length of the CDR3 is 15 residues. DNA for the CDR3: TGTGCCAGCAGCTTAGCAGAAGGGCGGGAGATTGAGCAGTTCTTC. It specifies CASSLAEGREIEQFF.

The rearrangement uses TRBV9 and TRBJ2-1; no clear D. Trimming removed 8 bases from V and 7 bases from J, with 7 bases in between. CDR3 size: 10 residues. The V gene's germline CDR1 is SGDLS and CDR2 YYNGEE. The CDR3 here is CASLLNEQFF. Here the CDR3 DNA reads TGTGCCAGTTTACTAAATGAGCAGTTCTTC.

This chain links TRBV10-1 with TRBJ2-1, with TRBD2 matching over 7 bases. CDR1 is WNHNN and CDR2 is SYGVQD in the germline V gene (reference sequence). This CDR3 contains 16 residues. J lost 1 base, V lost 6 bases, and 9 bases had no gene match. This CDR3 reads CASSPGGSGSYNEQFF. The CDR3 nucleotides are TGCGCCAGCAGCCCGGGAGGCTCCGGATCCTACAATGAGCAGTTCTTC.

The genes are TRBV4-2 and TRBJ1-2; TRBD1 matches 10 bases. This CDR3 is 15 amino acids long. Germline V gives CDR1 LGHNA, CDR2 YNFKEQ. Trimming cost V 1 base and J 4 bases; bases outside gene matches: 3. The CDR3 coding sequence is TGTGCCAGCAGCCAAGCCGGGACAGGGGCCTATGGCTACACCTTC. This gives the protein CASSQAGTGAYGYTF.

V and J are TRBV10-2 and TRBJ2-7; 9 positions agree with TRBD2. Germline assignment: CDR1 WSHSY and CDR2 SAAADI. The CDR3 spans 14 residues. V gave up 5 bases and J gave up 3 bases; unmatched junction bases: 5. The CDR3 coding sequence is TGCGCCAGCAGTCCCGAGACTAGCGGCTACGAGCAGTACTTC. As protein: CASSPETSGYEQYF.

The V gene is TRBV4-3, the J gene TRBJ2-3; 12 nucleotides match TRBD2. Germline trimming cut 1 base from V and 0 bases from J; bases unmatched to any gene: 2. This CDR3 has 17 amino acids. CDR1 LGHNA and CDR2 YSLEER come from the germline V gene. This chain's CDR3 is CASSQGLAGASTDTQYF. The CDR3 DNA reads TGCGCCAGCAGCCAAGGACTAGCGGGAGCGAGCACAGATACGCAGTATTTT.

The J gene is TRBJ1-6, the V gene TRBV30, with 9 bases that match TRBD1. There are 14 residues in the CDR3. Germline V CDR1 and CDR2: GTSNPN, SVGIG (reference sequence). With 3 bases clipped from V and 7 bases from J, the junction kept 4 bases outside the gene matches. The CDR3 bases are TGTGCCTGGAGCGCTGGACAGGGGAATTCACCCCTCCACTTT. It codes for CAWSAGQGNSPLHF.

Only one count was recorded for this clone. This rearrangement joins TRBV14 to TRBJ2-5; D remains unclear. The CDR3 length is 12 residues. The V end was cut by 2 bases, the J end by 3 bases, with 4 bases between. The germline gives CDR1 SGHDN, CDR2 FVKESK. The CDR3 DNA sequence: TGTGCCAGCAGCCAATGGGAAGAGACCCAGTACTTC. This gives the protein CASSQWEETQYF.